The 13 T cell receptor beta chains below come from one sample, sequenced in a study of CD8 T cells in Susac syndrome. When the RNA was reverse transcribed, random hexamers were used with an input of roughly 0.45 to 1 ug. TCRdb redid the calling of the immunoSEQ multiplex PCR reads with MiXCR, one entry per CDR3 protein. The sample records some 180,000 distinct CDR3 sequences, 90% to 95% being singletons. Sequenced: CD4+ T cells from PBMCs. The receptors come from a human donor with Susac syndrome.

This clonotype was counted a single time. V is TRBV30 and J is TRBJ1-2, with D maybe TRBD1 (6 bases). V gave up 3 bases and J gave up 4 bases, with 6 bases separating them. Germline CDR1 is GTSNPN and CDR2 is SVGIG (reference sequence). CDR3 length equals 11 residues. CDR3 residues: CAWRQGYGYTF. The CDR3, as DNA: TGTGCCTGGAGACAGGGCTATGGCTACACCTTC.

This clonotype was found once. The chain joins TRBV12-3 or TRBV12-4 to TRBJ2-1; 7 bases agree with TRBD1. This CDR3 contains 13 residues. V was clipped by 6 bases and J by 5 bases; unmatched bases: 4. The CDR3 region has the DNA TGTGCCAGCAGAAGGACAGGAAACAATGAGCAGTTCTTC. It is translated as CASRRTGNNEQFF.

This sequence joins TRBV5-1 and TRBJ1-6; TRBD1 matches 8 bases. Germline CDR1 reads SGHRS; CDR2 reads YFSETQ. CDR3 length equals 13 residues. V was pared by 4 bases and J by 11 bases, with 5 bases of the junction left unmatched. The DNA for the CDR3 is TGCGCCAGCAGCAAGGACAGGGATACACCCCTCCACTTT. Translating it yields CASSKDRDTPLHF.

The chain combines TRBV6-2 or TRBV6-3 with TRBJ2-5; no definite D call. V was cut by 1 base and J by 7 bases, with 13 bases left in between. Germline lookup yields CDR1 MNHEY and CDR2 SVGEGT. This CDR3 region has 14 residues. The CDR3 protein is CASSYYTVLGTQYF. CDR3 DNA sequence: TGTGCCAGCAGTTACTATACGGTCCTCGGGACCCAGTACTTC.

The rearrangement links TRBV25-1 to TRBJ2-2, with TRBD1 matching 11 bases. The CDR3 has 16 amino acids. Trimming cost V 3 bases and J 7 bases; bases outside gene matches: 7. The V gene's germline CDR1 is MGHDK and CDR2 SYGVNS. CDR3 sequence reads: CASSDGQGARIGELFF. The CDR3 DNA reads as TGTGCCAGCAGTGATGGACAGGGGGCCAGAATCGGGGAGCTGTTTTTT.

The V gene is TRBV6-5, the J gene TRBJ1-5; no clear D gene. V was clipped by 8 bases and J by 10 bases, with 15 bases between them. The CDR3 consists of 12 residues. The germline V gene has CDR1 MNHEY and CDR2 SVGAGI. CDR3 nucleotide sequence: TGTGCCAGCGGACGGGAACGAGTCCCCCAGCATTTT. Its protein is CASGRERVPQHF.

The chain couples TRBV6-5 to TRBJ1-2, with D perhaps TRBD1 (5 bases). Trimming stripped 5 bases from V and 8 bases from J, with 18 bases between. The CDR3 has 14 residues. From germline, CDR1 is MNHEY and CDR2 SVGAGI. The chain's CDR3 is CASSPTADSDGYTF. DNA for the CDR3: TGTGCCAGCAGTCCGACAGCCGATTCCGACGGCTACACCTTC.

The chain has TRBV29-1 and TRBJ2-7; no definite D call. There are 14 residues in the CDR3. Trimming left V 1 base short and J 0 bases short, with 10 bases between. Per germline, CDR1 SQVTM and CDR2 ANQGSEA. CDR3 loop: CSVEVAAYSYEQYF. CDR3 in DNA: TGCAGCGTTGAAGTGGCGGCCTACTCCTACGAGCAGTACTTC.

V usage is TRBV29-1 and J usage is TRBJ2-7; no clear D. The CDR3 sequence is 13 residues long. The germline gives CDR1 SQVTM, CDR2 ANQGSEA. The V and J ends lost 2 bases and 5 bases respectively, with 13 bases between them. The CDR3 loop is CSVEQDPLDEQYF. The DNA for the CDR3 is TGCAGCGTTGAACAGGACCCTTTGGACGAGCAGTACTTC.

The chain recombines TRBV4-1 with TRBJ2-5; a possible D gene is TRBD2 (6 bases). The V and J ends lost 4 bases and 5 bases respectively, with 17 bases between them. Germline V gene data show CDR1 as MGHRA and CDR2 as YSYEKL. CDR3 size: 15 residues. CDR3 residues: CASSLTPGVVETQYF. CDR3 nucleotide sequence: TGCGCCAGCAGCCTGACCCCGGGGGTTGTGGAGACCCAGTACTTC.

The chain recombines TRBV13 with TRBJ2-6, with 9 bases identical to TRBD1. V shed 5 bases and J 0 bases; nucleotides not matched to a gene: 8. CDR3 length: 18 amino acids. CDR1 and CDR2 from the germline V gene are PRHDT and FYEKMQ (reference sequence). The CDR3 protein is CASSRRTGGPSGANVLTF. CDR3 sequence (DNA): TGTGCCAGCAGCAGAAGAACAGGGGGCCCCTCTGGGGCCAACGTCCTGACTTTC.

V usage is TRBV3-1 and J usage is TRBJ2-1, with D hard to call. V lost 2 bases, J lost 4 bases, and 3 bases lay in between. The germline gives CDR1 LGHDT, CDR2 YNNKEL (reference sequence). The CDR3 is 12 amino acids. The CDR3 DNA reads as TGTGCCAGCAGCCAAAGTTACAATGAGCAGTTCTTC. This codes for CASSQSYNEQFF.

This chain joins TRBV5-1 and TRBJ1-5; a possible D gene is TRBD1 (5 bases). Trimming cost V 4 bases and J 6 bases, with 14 bases left between them. CDR1 is SGHRS and CDR2 is YFSETQ in the germline V gene. The CDR3 is made up of 14 amino acids. The DNA of the CDR3 is TGCGCCAGCAGCACGGGGCCTTCTCCTCAGCCCCAGCATTTT. Translated: CASSTGPSPQPQHF.